This TCR beta chain was obtained from a study of blood T cell repertoires in COVID-19. The method was immunoSEQ multiplex PCR; TCRdb's version includes in-frame clones alone and lacks a portion of them. The sample has more than 300,000 clones; approximately 90% are singletons. Germline V lookup: CDR1 SGDLS, CDR2 YYNGEE. CDR3 length: 15 amino acids. V was pared by 3 bases and J by 0 bases, with 3 bases of the junction left unmatched. The source is a woman aged 25 to 39 who had been exposed to COVID-19. Sequenced sample: PBMCs or T cells enriched from blood (not recorded which). The chain couples TRBV9 to TRBJ2-5; the match to TRBD2 covers 9 bases. CDR3 bases: TGTGCCAGCAGCGACGGACTAGCGTACCAAGAGACCCAGTACTTC. This translates into CASSDGLAYQETQYF.